The 20 T cell receptor beta chains in this list originate from one sample, sequenced in a study of cytotoxic CD8 clonotypes in ibrutinib-treated CLL (dated by TCRdb to the early 2020s). The library was made by the immunoSEQ multiplex PCR assay. TCRdb mirrors the immuneACCESS table, restricted to in-frame sequences. Some clones are absent from its copies; in checked studies, under half trace to an unresolved V gene, and the reason for the others is unknown. This sample has some 50,000 clones in its table, and around 55% of those were observed once. The leading ten clones occupy approximately 20% of the sample. The time point label corresponds to: 20 to 30 months on ibrutinib. Sequencing used PBMCs, obtained after 24 months of ibrutinib treatment. The receptors were gathered from a human donor with chronic lymphocytic leukemia.

The sample holds many counts of this clone. The rearrangement joins TRBV6-1 to TRBJ1-2; no definite D call. The length of the CDR3 is 15 residues. The germline V gene encodes CDR1 MNHNS and CDR2 SASEGT. V lost 0 bases, J lost 2 bases, and 10 bases lay in between. The CDR3 loop reads CASSEASRGNYGYTF. Here the CDR3 DNA reads TGTGCCAGCAGTGAAGCGTCTCGGGGAAACTATGGCTACACCTTC.

The chain's CDR3 is CASSSTGAGANVLTF. The CDR3 DNA sequence: TGTGCCAGCAGCTCCACAGGGGCTGGGGCCAACGTCCTGACTTTC. This chain links TRBV7-9 with TRBJ2-6, with 7 bases matching TRBD1. CDR1 is SEHNR and CDR2 is FQNEAQ in the germline V gene (reference sequence). This CDR3 spans 15 amino acids. V dropped 4 bases and J dropped 2; count of bases not matched to a gene: 2.

This sequence joins TRBV29-1 and TRBJ1-4; 11 positions agree with TRBD1. The CDR3 covers 17 residues. Germline V gene sequence: CDR1 SQVTM, CDR2 ANQGSEA. V gave up 7 bases and J gave up 0 bases; unmatched junction bases: 10. The CDR3 reads CSARRTGGPTTNEKLFF. The CDR3 DNA reads TGCAGCGCCCGTCGGACAGGGGGCCCTACAACTAATGAAAAACTGTTTTTT. Full variable domain (outside the CDR3, taken from reference TRBV29-1 and TRBJ1-4): SAVISQKPSRDICQRGTSLTIQCQVDSQVTMMFWYRQQPGQSLTLIATANQGSEATYESGFVIDKFPISRPNLTFSTLTVSNMSPEDSSIYLCSARRTGGPTTNEKLFFGSGTQLSVL.

The genes are TRBV11-2 and TRBJ1-1; D is undetermined. This CDR3 is built from 15 residues. Germline CDR1 SGHAT, CDR2 FQNNGV. Trimming took off 1 base at V and 3 bases at J, with 12 bases between the two ends. The CDR3 DNA reads as TGTGCCAGCAGCTTAGCTAGCGGGCGAGACACTGAAGCTTTCTTT. Translation gives CASSLASGRDTEAFF.

This chain links TRBV11-3 with TRBJ2-3; D remains ambiguous. CDR1 is SGHNT, CDR2 YENEEA, per germline. Deletions cut 7 bases from V and 2 bases from J, with 10 bases between. This CDR3 has 13 amino acids. CDR3: CASTERNTDTQYF. In DNA, the CDR3 is TGTGCCAGCACCGAACGCAACACAGATACGCAGTATTTT. The entire variable domain, with the rest obtained from reference TRBV11-3 and TRBJ2-3, is as follows: EAGVVQSPRYKIIEKKQPVAFWCNPISGHNTLYWYLQNLGQGPELLIRYENEEAVDDSQLPKDRFSAERLKGVDSTLKIQPAELGDSAVYLCASTERNTDTQYFGPGTRLTVL.

This clone was counted once. The CDR3: CASKRESTDTQYF. Here the CDR3 DNA reads TGTGCCAGCAAGCGAGAGAGCACAGATACGCAGTATTTT. This sequence joins TRBV6-5 and TRBJ2-3; D is unresolved. CDR1 and CDR2 (germline): MNHEY, SVGAGI. V was trimmed by 7 bases and J by 0 bases, leaving 8 bases between them. CDR3 length: 13 amino acids.

The V gene is TRBV7-6, the J gene TRBJ1-2; D remains ambiguous. The CDR3 extends over 12 amino acids. Germline V gives CDR1 SGHVS, CDR2 FNYEAQ. The ends were cut back, 1 base at V and 4 bases at J, with 4 bases in the middle. The CDR3 sequence: CASSLDSYGYTF. In DNA, the CDR3 is TGTGCCAGCAGCTTAGATTCCTATGGCTACACCTTC.

The gene calls are TRBV5-4 and TRBJ1-6, with a weak D call TRBD1 (5 bases). Germline CDR1 SGHNT, CDR2 YYREEE (reference sequence). The CDR3 contains 16 residues. V was shortened by 0 bases and J by 7 bases, with 14 bases between the two germline ends. The CDR3 nucleotides read TGTGCCAGCAGCTTGGTACCGGGACGGGGGAATTCACCCCTCCACTTT. Translation: CASSLVPGRGNSPLHF.

The chain couples TRBV5-6 to TRBJ1-4; the D is unclear. The germline V gene encodes CDR1 SGHDT and CDR2 YYEEEE. The CDR3 is 15 amino acids. V was trimmed by 1 base and J by 5 bases, leaving 12 bases between them. CDR3 DNA: TGTGCCAGCAGCTTGTCGCCCCGCGGCAATGAAAAACTGTTTTTT. Translating it yields CASSLSPRGNEKLFF. The full variable domain, completed using reference TRBV5-6 and TRBJ1-4, is DAGVTQSPTHLIKTRGQQVTLRCSPKSGHDTVSWYQQALGQGPQFIFQYYEEEERQRGNFPDRFSGHQFPNYSSELNVNALLLGDSALYLCASSLSPRGNEKLFFGSGTQLSVL.

The chain has TRBV11-2 and TRBJ2-5; the match to TRBD1 covers 8 bases. Germline CDR1 reads SGHAT; CDR2 reads FQNNGV. The CDR3 runs to 15 residues. Unmatched junction bases numbered 10, after V lost 5 bases and J lost 5 bases. The CDR3, as DNA: TGTGCCAGCAGCCCTACAGGGGGGTTATGGGAGACCCAGTACTTC. It encodes CASSPTGGLWETQYF.

This clone was observed once. The rearrangement uses TRBV28 and TRBJ2-3; 9 bases agree with TRBD2. Germline trimming cut 2 bases from V and 2 bases from J; bases unmatched to any gene: 8. The length of the CDR3 is 17 residues. The V gene's germline CDR1 is MDHEN and CDR2 SYDVKM. The CDR3 region is CASSLVLAGTSTDTQYF. The CDR3 DNA follows: TGTGCCAGCAGTTTAGTGCTAGCGGGGACTTCCACAGATACGCAGTATTTT.

This clone turned up a few times. This chain connects TRBV5-1 to TRBJ2-3; D might be TRBD2 (6 bases). V was clipped by 5 bases and J by 4 bases, with 17 bases between them. The length of the CDR3 is 15 residues. Per germline, CDR1 SGHRS and CDR2 YFSETQ. CDR3 residues: CASSTAGSAPDTQYF. The CDR3 bases are TGCGCCAGCAGTACGGCGGGATCTGCCCCAGATACGCAGTATTTT.

This clone turned up a few times. The genes are TRBV6-5 and TRBJ1-2; a weak D match, TRBD1 (5 bases). Germline loops: CDR1 MNHEY, CDR2 SVGAGI. There are 13 residues in the CDR3. V was cut by 6 bases and J by 8 bases, with 16 bases left in between. The CDR3 nucleotides are TGTGCCAGCAGACTAAACAGGCTCCGAGGCTACACCTTC. Translating it yields CASRLNRLRGYTF.

The chain uses TRBV5-5 and TRBJ1-6, with 7 bases identical to TRBD1. V lost 2 bases, J lost 4 bases, and 3 bases stayed unmatched. This CDR3 contains 15 residues. In germline, CDR1 is SGHKS, CDR2 YYEKEE (reference sequence). DNA for the CDR3: TGTGCCAGCAGCTTTCGGGGACAGTATAATTCACCCCTCCACTTT. As protein: CASSFRGQYNSPLHF.

This chain links TRBV7-2 with TRBJ2-3; 12 nucleotides match TRBD2. The CDR3 runs to 14 residues. Trimming cost V 11 bases and J 3 bases; bases outside gene matches: 6. Germline lookup yields CDR1 SGHTA and CDR2 FQGNSA. The CDR3 DNA sequence: TGTGCCTCAACTAGCGGGAGGTCGACAGATACGCAGTATTTT. It translates to CASTSGRSTDTQYF.

V and J are TRBV11-2 and TRBJ1-5, with 7 bases fitting TRBD1. The CDR3 has 15 residues. Germline V gene data show CDR1 as SGHAT and CDR2 as FQNNGV. The J segment lost 1 base and the V segment lost 6 bases, leaving 6 bases of the junction unmatched. Here the CDR3 reads CASSCTGQSNQPQHF. The CDR3 DNA reads as TGTGCCAGCAGTTGTACGGGACAGAGCAATCAGCCCCAGCATTTT.

J is TRBJ2-5 and V is TRBV11-2; D is ambiguous. This CDR3 spans 15 amino acids. V was cut by 1 base and J by 2 bases, with 11 bases left in between. The germline V gene has CDR1 SGHAT and CDR2 FQNNGV. CDR3 in amino acids: CASSLGWTVQETQYF. In DNA form, the CDR3 reads TGTGCCAGCAGCTTAGGTTGGACGGTACAAGAGACCCAGTACTTC.

The rearrangement joins TRBV19 to TRBJ2-3; 10 positions match TRBD1. The length of the CDR3 is 16 residues. J lost 2 bases, V lost 6 bases, and 8 bases had no gene match. In germline, CDR1 is LNHDA, CDR2 SQIVND (reference sequence). CDR3 amino acids: CASRPGQGFYTDTQYF. The DNA of the CDR3 is TGTGCCAGTAGGCCGGGACAGGGGTTTTACACAGATACGCAGTATTTT.

This clone was detected only a few times. The chain uses TRBV6-5 and TRBJ2-7; 9 nucleotides match TRBD1. The CDR3 extends over 16 amino acids. Losses at the gene ends were 0 bases for V and 3 bases for J; bases not matched to a gene: 6. CDR1 and CDR2 (germline): MNHEY, SVGAGI. The CDR3 DNA is TGTGCCAGCAGTTACTCTCCCGGGACAGGGAACTACGAGCAGTACTTC. This sequence encodes CASSYSPGTGNYEQYF.

In DNA, the CDR3 is TGTGCCAGCTCACCATGGACAGTCTCTGGGGCCAACGTCCTGACTTTC. This sequence encodes CASSPWTVSGANVLTF. The chain joins TRBV18 to TRBJ2-6; D possibly corresponds to TRBD1 (6 bases). Germline CDR1 is KGHSH and CDR2 is LQKENI. CDR3 length: 16 amino acids. Trimming cost V 2 bases and J 0 bases, with 8 bases left between them.